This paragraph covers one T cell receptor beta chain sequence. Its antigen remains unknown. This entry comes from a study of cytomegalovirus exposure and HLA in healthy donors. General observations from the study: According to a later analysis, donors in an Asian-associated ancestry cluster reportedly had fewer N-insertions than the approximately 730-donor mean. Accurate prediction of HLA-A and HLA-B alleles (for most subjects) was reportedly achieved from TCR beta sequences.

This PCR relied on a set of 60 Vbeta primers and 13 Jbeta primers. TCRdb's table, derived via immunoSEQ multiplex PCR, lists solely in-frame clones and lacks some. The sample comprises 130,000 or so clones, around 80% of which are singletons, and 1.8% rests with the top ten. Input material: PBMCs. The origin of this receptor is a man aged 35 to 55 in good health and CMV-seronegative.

The chain's CDR3 is CASSALAGGPSEQFF. In DNA form, the CDR3 reads TGTGCCAGCAGTGCTTTAGCGGGAGGGCCGAGTGAGCAGTTCTTC. The V call is TRBV6-4, the J call TRBJ2-1; TRBD2 matches 11 bases. V lost 4 bases, J lost 9 bases, and 8 bases stayed unmatched. Per germline, CDR1 MRHNA and CDR2 SNTAGT. The CDR3 consists of 15 residues.